This is a list of T cell receptor beta chains from one sample in a study of graft-versus-host responses after intestinal transplantation. Repertoires were generated with immunoSEQ multiplex PCR, while TCRdb's copy carries only in-frame clones and drops some. The sample shows about 10,000 clones, 90% to 95% of them seen only once. The sample in question was PBMCs, obtained approximately 47 days after intestinal transplant. The receptor source for this set is a human patient who received an intestinal transplant, so some T cells may come from the graft donor. Each CDR3 is given with its conserved first and last residue.

CDR3 protein: CASSTRKLAGGGADIQYF
V gene: TRBV19
J gene: TRBJ2-4

CDR3 protein: CASSSDGRSGNTIYF
V gene: TRBV6-5
J gene: TRBJ1-3

CDR3 protein: CATSPRASSYNSPLHF
V gene: TRBV15
J gene: TRBJ1-6

CDR3 protein: CASSPGTGTNTQYF
V gene: TRBV9
J gene: TRBJ2-3

CDR3 protein: CASSLGGGYEKLFF
V gene: TRBV13
J gene: TRBJ1-4

CDR3 protein: CASSELMETAYNEQFF
V gene: TRBV6-1
J gene: TRBJ2-1

CDR3 protein: CASSDSDYNEQFF
V gene: TRBV6-4
J gene: TRBJ2-1

CDR3 protein: CASRGGGGKTQYF
V gene: TRBV27
J gene: TRBJ2-5

CDR3 protein: CASSYGTGGKNEQFF
V gene: TRBV6-6
J gene: TRBJ2-1

CDR3 protein: CASSLGPATNEQFF
V gene: TRBV7-6
J gene: TRBJ2-1

CDR3 protein: CASSYGQAPGNSPPHF
V gene: TRBV6-5
J gene: TRBJ1-6